This T cell receptor beta chain was obtained from a study of tumor-infiltrating lymphocytes in primary liver carcinoma. Study in general: Patients, male and female, were 30 to 69 years old. Staging of the tumors gave T1-T3 N0M0, with widths of roughly 4 to 10 cm.

Concerning this clonotype itself: Its antigen is not known. The final CDR3 position lacks the conserved phenylalanine or tryptophan, pointing to a likely read error.

The study, taken as a whole, reports: The top-250-clone fraction was significantly higher in tumors than in blood (p = 0.039). Pairs comparing tumor with adjacent tissue or blood overlapped less than pairs drawn from tumor regions.

Extraction of RNA together with DNA used 20-30 mg of unsorted bulk tissue. Priming with a constant-region primer yielded TCR beta cDNA from about 480 ng total RNA. The TCR beta library was amplified through three nested multiplex PCR rounds in a modified ARM-PCR procedure. A C-beta reverse primer and TRBV1-TRBV30 forward primers served in each of the first two PCR rounds, at about 10 cycles apiece. TCRdb used MiXCR to reprocess the multiplex PCR reads, holding one entry per CDR3 protein. Of 70,000 to 75,000 distinct CDR3 sequences detected, roughly 69% appear once; the ten largest clones hold about 30%. Germline V gives CDR1 SGHAT, CDR2 FQNNGV. The CDR3 runs 21 residues.

Sequencing was carried out using liver tumor tissue from sampling region 4. The subset here: tumor region T4, right-lateral pole. The chain uses TRBV11-2 and TRBJ2-6; tentatively, D is TRBD2 (6 bases). This clonotype was sampled from a middle-aged man with primary liver carcinoma and hepatitis B virus infection. The CDR3 protein is CASSMGGERGISLSGANVLTL. CDR3 in DNA: TGTGCCAGCAGCATGGGGGGAGAAAGGGGCATTTCCCTCTCTGGAGCCAACGTCCTGACTCTC.